Below, one T cell receptor (beta chain) is given with its context. This receptor's antigen is unknown. There are no base qualities to consult, and no much larger clone falls within one base. This record comes from a study of blood T cell repertoires in COVID-19 (dated by TCRdb to 2018 to 2020). Concerning the study at large: Samples from collaborators originated in the United States, Italy and Spain and spanned both the acute and convalescent phases of COVID-19. The material from the prospective study consisted of cDNA or gDNA derived from T cells, B-cell-depleted T cells, or PBMCs. The dataset comprised deeply sampled blood TCRbeta repertoires from subjects exposed to, actively infected with, or recovered from COVID-19. The repertoires were released in a freely available public database meant as a resource for research on the immune response to SARS-CoV-2. Samples came from the ongoing ImmuneRACE study (first 160 participants) plus 1,254 subjects from 6 global collaborators. The sample metadata nearly always contained a de-identified subject ID, COVID-19 status, age in years and sex. Where available, HLA class I and class II types were obtained from metadata supplied by the sample provider rather than from assay-based typing.

One collaborating source in Seattle enrolled patients while the patients were actively infected and followed the patients over time throughout the course of disease. Collaborating institutions collected whole blood in K2EDTA tubes following their own protocols. Collaborator samples were shipped for TCRbeta analysis as frozen whole blood, isolated PBMCs, or DNA extracted from either sample type. Results and caveats for the whole study, not just this receptor: Clinical and demographic metadata were provided uncurated, with the amount varying by source and participant.

TCRbeta CDR3 regions were amplified from genomic DNA using the immunoSEQ Assay, a bias-controlled multiplex PCR. The authors processed their data as follows. Within the assay, amplification of reference gene primers was used to estimate how many nucleated cells each sample contained. Sequence reads were collapsed and filtered to measure the absolute abundance of every unique TCRbeta CDR3 rearrangement. Productive Simpson clonality was computed per sample as the square root of Simpson's diversity index over productive rearrangements. This immuneACCESS table, as held by TCRdb, lists in-frame sequences with V and J called but not all clones. Of the missing ones, under half trace to an unresolved V gene in checked studies; the others have no known cause. V and J calls plus clone size are reproduced from that table; the DNA served to infer D and trimming. In this sample the table shows fewer than 450,000 clones, about 90% of which occur a single time. The ten largest clones add up to roughly 6.3% of the sample.

Trimming costs V 0 bases and J 9 bases, and their ends lie 6 bases apart. The germline V gene supplies CDR1 MNHEY and CDR2 SVGAGI. CDR3 length: 12 amino acids, cysteine to phenylalanine. The sequence is cut down to CDR3 DNA, 36 bases in frame from base 1. The specimen was peripheral blood. The chain uses TRBV6-5 and TRBJ1-5; TRBD1 is a possible D gene, resting on 5 matching bases. The TCR originated in a woman aged 45 to 65 with COVID-19, enrolled during active disease. DNA sequence: TGTGCCAGCAGTTACTCGGGGGGGCCCCAGCATTTT. The translation is CASSYSGGPQHF.